This T cell receptor beta chain derives from a study of T cells in Graves' hyperthyroidism and ophthalmopathy. Germline V CDR1 and CDR2: SNHLY, FYNNEI. The CDR3 runs to 13 residues. V gave up 4 bases and J gave up 6 bases, with 11 bases separating them. Absent ophthalmopathy progression within 18 months defined stable Graves' hyperthyroidism. Exclusion of patients followed from uncontrolled infection, other autoimmune disease, pregnancy or lactation. The authors took PBMCs from 10 ml fresh peripheral blood. Amplified regions were TCR beta CDR3 sequences from RNA transcripts. When the TCR CDR3 underwent first-round RT-PCR, the HTBI primer set was used. One entry per CDR3 protein, called by TCRdb with MiXCR from the multiplex PCR reads. Among a few hundred thousand distinct CDR3 sequences, about a sixth were seen once, and the ten largest hold roughly 6.6%.

The sequenced material came from blood. V usage is TRBV2 and J usage is TRBJ2-3; D gene uncertain. This clonotype was obtained from a woman in her twenties or thirties with Graves' hyperthyroidism. Here the CDR3 DNA reads TGTGCCAGCAGTGTCACCTATTACGATACGCAGTATTTT. Protein: CASSVTYYDTQYF.